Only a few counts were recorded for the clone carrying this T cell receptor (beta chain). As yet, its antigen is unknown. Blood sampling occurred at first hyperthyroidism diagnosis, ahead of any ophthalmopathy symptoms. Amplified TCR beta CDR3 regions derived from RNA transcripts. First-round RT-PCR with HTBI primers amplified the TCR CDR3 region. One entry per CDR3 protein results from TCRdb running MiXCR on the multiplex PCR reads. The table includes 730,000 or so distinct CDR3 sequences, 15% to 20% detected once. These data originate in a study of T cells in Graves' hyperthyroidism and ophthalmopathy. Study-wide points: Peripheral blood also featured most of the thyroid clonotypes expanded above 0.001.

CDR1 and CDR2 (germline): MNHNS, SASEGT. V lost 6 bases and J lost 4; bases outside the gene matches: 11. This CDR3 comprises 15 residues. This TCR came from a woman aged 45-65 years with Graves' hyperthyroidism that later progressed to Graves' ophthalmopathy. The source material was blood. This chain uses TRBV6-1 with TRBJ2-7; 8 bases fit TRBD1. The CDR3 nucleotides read TGTGCCAGCAGCCCGGAACAGGGGGGTGGGTACGAGCAGTACTTC. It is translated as CASSPEQGGGYEQYF.